This T cell receptor (beta chain) was identified in a study of cytomegalovirus exposure and HLA in healthy donors. Study conclusions and caveats: Earlier analysis found most TCR beta V segments productive about 87% or about 30% of the time.

It was with 60 Vbeta and 13 Jbeta primers that the PCR ran. The repertoire was sequenced with immunoSEQ multiplex PCR; TCRdb's copy has only in-frame clones and lacks some. The table shows roughly 110,000 clones, with about 85% occurring only once. This CDR3 has 12 residues. V shed 5 bases, J shed 10 bases, and the junction held 5 bases outside the gene matches. CDR1 and CDR2 (germline): MNHEY, SMNVEV (reference sequence). Worth noting for this clone: The antigen is not known.

The sequenced material came from PBMCs. The chain uses TRBV27 and TRBJ2-1; 7 bases fit TRBD1. This TCR derives from a man aged 25-45 years in good health and CMV-seronegative. CDR3: CASSLLGGEQFF. CDR3 DNA sequence: TGTGCCAGCAGTCTCCTAGGGGGCGAGCAGTTCTTC.